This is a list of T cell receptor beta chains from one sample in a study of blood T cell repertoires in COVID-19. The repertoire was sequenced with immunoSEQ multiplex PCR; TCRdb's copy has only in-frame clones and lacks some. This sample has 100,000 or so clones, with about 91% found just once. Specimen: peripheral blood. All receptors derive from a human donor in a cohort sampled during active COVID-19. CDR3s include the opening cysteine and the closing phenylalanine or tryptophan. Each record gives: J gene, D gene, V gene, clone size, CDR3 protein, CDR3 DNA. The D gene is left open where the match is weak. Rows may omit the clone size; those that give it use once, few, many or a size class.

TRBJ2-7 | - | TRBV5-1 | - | CASSFSGNDEQYF | TGCGCCAGCAGCTTTTCAGGGAACGACGAGCAGTACTTC
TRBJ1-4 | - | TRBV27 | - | CASSLQGGEKLFF | TGTGCCAGCAGTCTGCAGGGCGGTGAAAAACTGTTTTTT
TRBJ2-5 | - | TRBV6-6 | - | CASSPQRVARYLETQYF | TGTGCCAGCAGTCCTCAGAGGGTGGCTCGGTATCTGGAGACCCAGTACTTC
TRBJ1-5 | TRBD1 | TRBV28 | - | CASGTGVFQPQHF | TGTGCCAGCGGGACAGGGGTCTTTCAGCCCCAGCATTTT
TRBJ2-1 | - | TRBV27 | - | CASSSTPDLPNEQFF | TGTGCCAGCAGTTCAACACCGGACTTACCCAATGAGCAGTTCTTC
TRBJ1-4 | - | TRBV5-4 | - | CASSLPGTNEKLFF | TGTGCCAGCAGCTTACCCGGAACTAATGAAAAACTGTTTTTT
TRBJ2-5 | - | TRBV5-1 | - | CASSFGGQETQYF | TGCGCCAGCAGCTTCGGGGGCCAAGAGACCCAGTACTTC
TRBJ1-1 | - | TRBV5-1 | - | CASSLQANTEAFF | TGCGCCAGCAGCCTCCAAGCGAACACTGAAGCTTTCTTT
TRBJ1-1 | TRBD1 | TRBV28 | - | CASSRGQGGGEAFF | TGTGCCAGCAGCCGCGGACAGGGCGGTGGTGAAGCTTTCTTT
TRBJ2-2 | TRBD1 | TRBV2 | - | CASSEARGQGGELFF | TGTGCCAGCAGTGAAGCAAGGGGGCAAGGCGGGGAGCTGTTTTTT
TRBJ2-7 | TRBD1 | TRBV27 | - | CASSLSWTGAYEQYF | TGTGCCAGCAGTTTATCGTGGACAGGGGCCTACGAGCAGTACTTC
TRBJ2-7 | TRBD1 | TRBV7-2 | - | CASSADRRIIYEQYF | TGTGCCAGCAGCGCGGACAGGAGGATTATCTACGAGCAGTACTTC
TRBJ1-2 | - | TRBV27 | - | CASSFPGGYGYTF | TGTGCCAGCAGTTTCCCCGGGGGTTATGGCTACACCTTC
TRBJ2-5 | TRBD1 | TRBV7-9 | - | CASSLGQGKETQYF | TGTGCCAGCAGCTTGGGACAGGGGAAGGAGACCCAGTACTTC
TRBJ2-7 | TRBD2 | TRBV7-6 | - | CASSSPEGLDSYEQYF | TGTGCCAGCAGCTCCCCAGAGGGACTAGACTCCTACGAGCAGTACTTC
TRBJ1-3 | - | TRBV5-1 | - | CASSPPTGSGNTIYF | TGCGCCAGCAGCCCCCCGACAGGCTCTGGAAACACCATATATTTT
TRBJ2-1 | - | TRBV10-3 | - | CAISGSGRSHEQFF | TGTGCCATCAGTGGTAGCGGAAGATCCCATGAGCAGTTCTTC
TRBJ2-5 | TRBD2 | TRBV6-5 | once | CASSRGEETQYF | TGTGCCAGCAGTCGGGGGGAAGAGACCCAGTACTTC
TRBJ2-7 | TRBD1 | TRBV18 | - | CASSKGQGLLPEQYF | TGTGCCAGCTCAAAAGGACAGGGCCTACTGCCCGAGCAGTACTTC
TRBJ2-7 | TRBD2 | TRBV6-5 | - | CASTTPGGAHEQYF | TGTGCCAGCACCACACCGGGGGGGGCCCACGAGCAGTACTTC
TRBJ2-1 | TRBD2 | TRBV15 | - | CATSRGSSGGYNEQFF | TGTGCCACCAGCAGAGGGTCTAGCGGGGGATACAATGAGCAGTTCTTC
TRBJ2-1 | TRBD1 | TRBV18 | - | CASLRTGGSVNEQFF | TGTGCCAGCCTAAGAACAGGGGGGTCAGTAAATGAGCAGTTCTTC
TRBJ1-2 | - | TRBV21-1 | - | CASSPGQHGYTF | TGTGCCAGCAGTCCGGGACAGCATGGCTACACCTTC
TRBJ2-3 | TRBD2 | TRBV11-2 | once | CASRTSGSGYTQYF | TGTGCCAGCAGAACTAGCGGGAGCGGCTATACGCAGTATTTT
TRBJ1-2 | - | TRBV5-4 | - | CASSDTAGNYGYTF | TGTGCCAGCAGCGATACGGCAGGGAACTATGGCTACACCTTC
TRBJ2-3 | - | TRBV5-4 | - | CASSFAGDTQYF | TGTGCCAGCAGCTTTGCAGGAGATACGCAGTATTTT
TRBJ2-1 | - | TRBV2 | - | CASSSDRGSYNEQFF | TGTGCCAGCAGTTCCGACAGAGGTTCCTACAATGAGCAGTTCTTC
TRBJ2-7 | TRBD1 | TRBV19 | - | CASSIYRDREMYEQYF | TGTGCCAGTAGTATTTACCGGGACAGGGAAATGTACGAGCAGTACTTC
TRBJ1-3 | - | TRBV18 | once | CASSPLGLSGNTIYF | TGTGCCAGCTCACCACTAGGACTCTCTGGAAACACCATATATTTT
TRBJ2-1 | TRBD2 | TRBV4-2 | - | CASRPGLAGKGSYNEQFF | TGTGCCAGCAGACCTGGACTAGCGGGAAAGGGATCCTACAATGAGCAGTTCTTC
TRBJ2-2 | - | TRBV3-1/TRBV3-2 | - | CASSLGAGANTGELFF | TGTGCCAGCAGCCTGGGGGCAGGGGCGAACACCGGGGAGCTGTTTTTT
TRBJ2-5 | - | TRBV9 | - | CASSAGETQYF | TGTGCCAGCAGTGCCGGGGAGACCCAGTACTTC
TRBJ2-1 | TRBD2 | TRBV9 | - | CASSATGGPYNEQFF | TGTGCCAGCAGCGCGACGGGAGGACCTTACAATGAGCAGTTCTTC
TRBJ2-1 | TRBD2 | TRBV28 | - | CASSSPGLAAPDGNEQFF | TGTGCCAGCAGTTCCCCGGGACTAGCGGCTCCGGATGGGAATGAGCAGTTCTTC